Each of the 11 T cell receptor beta chains below was sequenced from the same sample in a study of T cell repertoires in cytomegalovirus infection. TCRdb passed the reads through MiXCR, listing each CDR3 protein once. The data show about 140,000 distinct CDR3 sequences, under 8% seen once. Sample: PBMCs. These receptors were collected from a human donor in good health (CMV status not recorded). Some clones in this sample may be carry-over from other donors' samples.

The V gene is TRBV20-1, the J gene TRBJ2-3; 9 bases fit TRBD2. Germline V gene sequence: CDR1 DFQATT, CDR2 SNEGSKA (reference sequence). This CDR3 spans 15 amino acids. V lost 6 bases and J lost 1; bases outside the gene matches: 8. The CDR3 spells CSAPPLAGRTDTQYF. CDR3 in DNA: TGCAGTGCCCCACCCCTAGCGGGGCGCACAGATACGCAGTATTTT.

This clonotype occurred many times. This chain links TRBV12-3 or TRBV12-4 with TRBJ1-1; D call uncertain. The CDR3 contains 13 residues. V was cut by 5 bases and J by 2 bases, with 9 bases left in between. As DNA, the CDR3 is TGTGCCAGCAGTCCGGGCCGTAACACTGAAGCTTTCTTT. Its translation is CASSPGRNTEAFF.

This clonotype showed up just a few times. The rearrangement joins TRBV15 to TRBJ1-6; 8 bases are a match to TRBD1. The CDR3 is 15 residues long. After removal of 0 bases from V and 14 bases from J, the junction contained 9 bases not matched to a gene. CDR1 and CDR2 from the germline V gene are LNHNV and YYDKDF (reference sequence). Here the CDR3 DNA reads TGTGCCACCAGCAGAGATTCCCGTGACAGGGGAACCCTCCACTTT. Translated: CATSRDSRDRGTLHF.

This clonotype was seen repeatedly, ten times or more. The chain links TRBV20-1 to TRBJ1-2, with D possibly matching TRBD1 (6 bases). This CDR3 has 18 residues. Germline CDR1 DFQATT, CDR2 SNEGSKA (reference sequence). Trimming took 1 base from V and 3 from J, leaving 24 bases between them. The CDR3 DNA reads as TGCAGTGCTAGAGCTGCAACAGGGTTACCCCACCTGTACTATGGCTACACCTTC. It encodes CSARAATGLPHLYYGYTF.

This clonotype was seen a few times. The CDR3 DNA reads TGCAGTGCTCCACGCGACAGGGTGGGCTACGAGCAGTACTTC. This gives the protein CSAPRDRVGYEQYF. This chain uses TRBV20-1 with TRBJ2-7, with 7 bases aligning to TRBD1. Unmatched junction bases numbered 10, after V lost 5 bases and J lost 3 bases. The CDR3 is 14 amino acids. Germline CDR1 reads DFQATT; CDR2 reads SNEGSKA (reference sequence).

This clonotype was detected ten times or more. The chain has TRBV2 and TRBJ2-7, with 8 bases matching TRBD1. Germline V gene lookup returns CDR1 SNHLY and CDR2 FYNNEI. CDR3 length: 17 residues. V trimming: 4 bases; J trimming: 4 bases; junction bases outside the gene matches: 15. CDR3 bases: TGTGCCAGCAGTGGCACGAAACAGGGGGACCCTCCTTACGAGCAGTACTTC. Its translation is CASSGTKQGDPPYEQYF.

In its sample, this clonotype was seen many times. The J gene is TRBJ1-1, the V gene TRBV28; D unresolved. CDR1 and CDR2 from the germline V gene are MDHEN and SYDVKM. The CDR3 has 11 residues. V lost 6 bases and J 4 bases, leaving 6 bases between the germline ends. In nucleotides, the CDR3 is TGTGCCAGCAGGGAATTCACTGAAGCTTTCTTT. Encoded protein: CASREFTEAFF. Filled out from reference TRBV28 and TRBJ1-1, the complete variable domain reads DVKVTQSSRYLVKRTGEKVFLECVQDMDHENMFWYRQDPGLGLRLIYFSYDVKMKEKGDIPEGYSVSREKKERFSLILESASTNQTSMYLCASREFTEAFFGQGTRLTVV.

V is TRBV11-3 and J is TRBJ1-1, with no clear D. With 0 bases removed from V and 7 bases from J, the gap between germline ends came to 15 bases. The CDR3 is 15 residues long. The germline CDR1 and CDR2 sequences are SGHNT and YENEEA. CDR3 DNA: TGTGCCAGCAGCTTAGATGGATCAACCCCCAATGAAGCTTTCTTT. Protein: CASSLDGSTPNEAFF.

This clonotype has a count of ten or more. The chain's CDR3 is CATSRDVSASTDTQYF. The CDR3 DNA reads as TGTGCCACCAGCAGAGATGTCAGCGCTAGCACAGATACGCAGTATTTT. The V and J genes are TRBV15 and TRBJ2-3, with D unclear. V shed 0 bases and J shed 0 bases, with 10 bases lying between them. This CDR3 spans 16 amino acids. CDR1 is LNHNV and CDR2 is YYDKDF in the germline V gene (reference sequence).

The sample holds many counts of this clonotype. The V call is TRBV7-2, the J call TRBJ2-4, with 7 positions matching TRBD1. The J segment lost 4 bases and the V segment lost 5 bases, leaving 5 bases of the junction unmatched. CDR3 length: 14 amino acids. The germline V gene encodes CDR1 SGHTA and CDR2 FQGNSA. CDR3 coding DNA: TGTGCCAGCAGCCTACGACAGGGTAAAAACATTCAGTACTTC. It specifies CASSLRQGKNIQYF. Based on the CDR3 plus reference TRBV7-2 and TRBJ2-4, the full variable domain is GAGVSQSPSNKVTEKGKDVELRCDPISGHTALYWYRQSLGQGLEFLIYFQGNSAPDKSGLPSDRFSAERTGGSVSTLTIQRTQQEDSAVYLCASSLRQGKNIQYFGAGTRLSVL.

In this sample, this clonotype turned up a few times. The V call is TRBV29-1, the J call TRBJ2-5, with TRBD2 identical over 9 bases. The V gene end was trimmed by 4 bases and the J gene end by 3 bases; junction bases not matched to a gene: 3. The CDR3 has 13 residues. CDR1 and CDR2 (germline): SQVTM, ANQGSEA. CDR3 loop: CSVVIAGEETQYF. The CDR3, as DNA: TGCAGCGTTGTTATAGCGGGGGAAGAGACCCAGTACTTC.